The T cell receptor beta chain described here comes from a study of T-cell memory formation after mild COVID-19. Germline CDR1 is SGHRS and CDR2 is YFSETQ. The ends lost 4 bases at V and 5 bases at J; junction bases unmatched: 10. The CDR3 is 15 residues long. Constant-segment primers served in 5'RACE that generated TCR alpha and TCR beta cDNA libraries bearing sample barcodes and UMIs. Each CDR3 protein gets one entry after TCRdb re-called the 5' RACE reads with MiXCR. Of a few hundred thousand distinct CDR3 sequences in the sample, 25% to 30% were seen once. The TCR comes from an adult woman who had mild COVID-19 (a few samples of this study predate the infection). Cell type and time point are not known. This chain joins TRBV5-1 and TRBJ2-5, with 8 bases identical to TRBD1. The sequencing sample was made of PBMCs or a T cell subset sorted from them (not recorded which). Here the CDR3 DNA reads TGCGCCAGCAGCCCGAGGGACAGGTCGAGGGAGACCCAGTACTTC. This codes for CASSPRDRSRETQYF.